The 30 T cell receptor beta chains below were found in one sample sequenced in a study of OX40 agonist ivuxolimab in advanced cancers. TCRdb's copy holds only in-frame clones and misses some; the assay was immunoSEQ multiplex PCR. Of tens of thousands of clones in the sample, 75% to 90% were seen once. The sequences come from CD4+ or CD8+ T cells sorted from blood, collected in a trial of the OX40 agonist ivuxolimab. These receptors were collected from an adult with an advanced solid tumor such as melanoma, head and neck, liver or kidney cancer.

The V call is TRBV5-1, the J call TRBJ2-6, with 8 bases matching TRBD1. The CDR3 runs to 14 residues. The V and J ends lost 5 bases and 2 bases, in that order; junction bases with no gene match: 0. Germline V CDR1 and CDR2: SGHRS, YFSETQ. Here the CDR3 DNA reads TGCGCCAGCAGGGACAGGGCTGGGGCCAACGTCCTGACTTTC. This encodes CASRDRAGANVLTF.

The DNA for the CDR3 is TGTGCCAGCAGCCGGACGCGGGGAACTGAAGCTTTCTTT. It specifies CASSRTRGTEAFF. The chain employs TRBV7-8 and TRBJ1-1; D unclear. The germline V gene has CDR1 SGHVS and CDR2 FQNEAQ. The CDR3 is 13 residues long. The V end was cut by 5 bases, the J end by 5 bases, with 12 bases between.

This chain connects TRBV5-1 to TRBJ2-7; weak D call: TRBD1 (6 bases). The V end lost 2 bases, the J end lost 1 base, and 16 bases lay between the germline ends. This CDR3 has 16 amino acids. CDR1 is SGHRS and CDR2 is YFSETQ in the germline V gene. The CDR3 bases are TGCGCCAGCAGCTTCCCCCCTCTAGACAGGTCCTACGAGCAGTACTTC. This codes for CASSFPPLDRSYEQYF.

The chain uses TRBV10-3 and TRBJ2-1, with D uncertain. The CDR3 length is 15 residues. Trimming shortened V by 4 bases and J by 9 bases, and 19 bases separated the two germline ends. Germline-derived CDR1 and CDR2 are ENHRY and SYGVKD. CDR3 nucleotide sequence: TGTGCCATCAGTGTCTTTCTAGTAAGTCCCACTGAGCAGTTCTTC. Translation gives CAISVFLVSPTEQFF.

V gene TRBV30 combines with J gene TRBJ2-3; D possibly corresponds to TRBD2 (6 bases). Per the germline V gene, CDR1 is GTSNPN and CDR2 is SVGIG (reference sequence). There are 12 residues in the CDR3. V was trimmed by 3 bases and J by 6 bases, leaving 10 bases between them. CDR3 loop: CAWRRDSDTQYF. The CDR3 bases are TGTGCCTGGAGAAGGGACTCGGATACGCAGTATTTT.

V is TRBV19 and J is TRBJ1-1; 9 bases fit TRBD1. The V gene's germline CDR1 is LNHDA and CDR2 SQIVND (reference sequence). V trimming: 4 bases; J trimming: 4 bases; junction bases outside the gene matches: 4. CDR3 length equals 14 residues. This CDR3 is CASSTTGGRTEAFF. Here the CDR3 DNA reads TGTGCCAGTAGTACTACAGGGGGCCGCACTGAAGCTTTCTTT. Combining the CDR3 with reference TRBV19 and TRBJ1-1 gives the whole variable domain DGGITQSPKYLFRKEGQNVTLSCEQNLNHDAMYWYRQDPGQGLRLIYYSQIVNDFQKGDIAEGYSVSREKKESFPLTVTSAQKNPTAFYLCASSTTGGRTEAFFGQGTRLTVV.

J is TRBJ2-7 and V is TRBV28; TRBD1 might be the D (6 bases). V dropped 1 base and J dropped 2 bases, with 9 bases sitting between them. Germline CDR1 is MDHEN and CDR2 is SYDVKM. The CDR3 extends over 14 amino acids. CDR3 nucleotide sequence: TGTGCCAGCAGTTTATCAGGGGTGGCCTACGAGCAGTACTTC. Translating it yields CASSLSGVAYEQYF.

The CDR3 DNA reads TGTGCCATCAGTGACCCCTCCGGTGGCTACACCTTC. It yields the protein CAISDPSGGYTF. The chain couples TRBV10-3 to TRBJ1-2; D gene ambiguous. There are 12 residues in the CDR3. The V and J ends lost 3 bases and 7 bases respectively, with 9 bases between them. Germline lookup yields CDR1 ENHRY and CDR2 SYGVKD.

The chain has TRBV7-9 and TRBJ2-7; no firm D call. The CDR3 extends over 13 amino acids. V dropped 1 base and J dropped 5 bases, with 9 bases sitting between them. The germline CDR1 and CDR2 sequences are SEHNR and FQNEAQ (reference sequence). The CDR3 is CASSLVGTHEQYF. As DNA, the CDR3 is TGTGCCAGCAGCTTAGTAGGAACCCACGAGCAGTACTTC.

The chain couples TRBV15 to TRBJ2-5; perhaps TRBD2 as D (5 bases). The CDR3 has 16 residues. The V gene lost 0 bases and the J gene lost 4 bases, with 15 bases spanning the gap. Germline assignment: CDR1 LNHNV and CDR2 YYDKDF (reference sequence). CDR3 protein: CATSRDRVAPRETQYF. For the CDR3, the DNA is TGTGCCACCAGCAGAGATAGGGTAGCGCCTCGAGAGACCCAGTACTTC.

This clone was observed a handful of times. The J gene is TRBJ1-3, the V gene TRBV9; no definite D call. The CDR3 has 12 residues. CDR1 and CDR2 from the germline V gene are SGDLS and YYNGEE. V was cut by 3 bases and J by 2 bases, with 3 bases left in between. The CDR3 loop is CASSGPGNTIYF. The CDR3 DNA is TGTGCCAGCAGCGGACCTGGAAACACCATATATTTT.

V and J are TRBV5-1 and TRBJ2-1; possible D gene TRBD2, 6 bases. Germline CDR1 is SGHRS and CDR2 is YFSETQ. V was pared by 4 bases and J by 9 bases, with 17 bases between. The CDR3 has 14 residues. The CDR3 reads CASSPGTEGSEQFF. CDR3 coding DNA: TGCGCCAGCAGCCCCGGGACGGAGGGGAGTGAGCAGTTCTTC.

The CDR3 DNA is TGTGCCATCAGTGATCAAGGAGTCAGCGGGAATCAGCCCCAGCATTTT. This codes for CAISDQGVSGNQPQHF. The rearrangement uses TRBV10-3 and TRBJ1-5, with no clear D. CDR3 size: 16 residues. V was trimmed by 3 bases and J by 4 bases, leaving 16 bases between them. Germline-derived CDR1 and CDR2 are ENHRY and SYGVKD.

This CDR3 is CASSTWTGRDGYTF. CDR3 nucleotides: TGTGCCAGTAGTACCTGGACAGGGCGGGATGGCTACACCTTC. The chain recombines TRBV19 with TRBJ1-2, with 8 bases that match TRBD1. This CDR3 is 14 amino acids long. With V trimmed by 4 bases and J by 6 bases, 7 bases remained unmatched. CDR1 LNHDA and CDR2 SQIVND come from the germline V gene (reference sequence).

This chain uses TRBV30 with TRBJ1-4; D unresolved. The CDR3 contains 11 residues. V was trimmed by 3 bases and J by 8 bases, leaving 7 bases between them. The germline gives CDR1 GTSNPN, CDR2 SVGIG (reference sequence). CDR3 protein: CAWSLGEKLFF. As DNA, the CDR3 is TGTGCCTGGAGCTTAGGGGAAAAACTGTTTTTT. The complete variable domain, with remaining parts taken from reference TRBV30 and TRBJ1-4, reads SQTIHQWPATLVQPVGSPLSLECTVEGTSNPNLYWYRQAAGRGLQLLFYSVGIGQISSEVPQNLSASRPQDRQFILSSKKLLLSDSGFYLCAWSLGEKLFFGSGTQLSVL.

V is TRBV28 and J is TRBJ2-3; either TRBD1 or TRBD2 may fit D (5 bases each). V was shortened by 3 bases and J by 3 bases, with 16 bases between the two germline ends. The germline gives CDR1 MDHEN, CDR2 SYDVKM. This CDR3 has 16 amino acids. The CDR3 spells CASSLGVRSITDTQYF. The CDR3, as DNA: TGTGCCAGCAGTTTGGGGGTCCGATCTATTACAGATACGCAGTATTTT.

This sequence joins TRBV19 and TRBJ2-1, with TRBD2 matching over 9 bases. Germline CDR1 reads LNHDA; CDR2 reads SQIVND (reference sequence). Trimming took 5 bases from V and 2 from J; bases not matched to a gene: 7. The CDR3 spans 16 residues. CDR3 sequence reads: CASSPTTSGAYNEQFF. In DNA form, the CDR3 reads TGTGCCAGTAGTCCAACGACTAGCGGAGCCTACAATGAGCAGTTCTTC.

The chain uses TRBV30 and TRBJ2-5; 9 bases line up with TRBD1. The CDR3 has 12 residues. The germline gives CDR1 GTSNPN, CDR2 SVGIG (reference sequence). The trim removed 5 bases at V and 5 bases at J, leaving 3 bases unmatched. This chain's CDR3 is CAWAGTGETQYF. CDR3 sequence (DNA): TGTGCCTGGGCCGGGACAGGGGAGACCCAGTACTTC.

This rearrangement joins TRBV5-1 to TRBJ2-7; 8 bases align to TRBD2. Germline V gene data show CDR1 as SGHRS and CDR2 as YFSETQ. J gave up 6 bases and V 4 bases, and 12 bases lay outside the gene matches. The CDR3 totals 15 residues. The CDR3 reads CASSPQAGAPGEQYF. The CDR3 nucleotides are TGCGCCAGCAGCCCTCAAGCGGGAGCCCCCGGCGAGCAGTACTTC.

The chain carries TRBV25-1 and TRBJ2-5; D not certain. V lost 6 bases and J lost 0, with 14 bases in between. The CDR3 covers 15 residues. Germline CDR1 reads MGHDK; CDR2 reads SYGVNS. CDR3 sequence: CASRELNSHQETQYF. In nucleotides, the CDR3 is TGTGCCAGCAGGGAACTGAACAGTCACCAAGAGACCCAGTACTTC.

The rearrangement links TRBV4-3 to TRBJ1-4; D gene uncertain. V shed 1 base and J shed 8 bases, with 14 bases lying between them. Germline CDR1 is LGHNA and CDR2 is YSLEER. The CDR3 is 15 residues long. DNA for the CDR3: TGCGCCAGCAGCCAAGCGGGAGGTAGCAGAGAAAAACTGTTTTTT. Encoded protein: CASSQAGGSREKLFF.

This chain joins TRBV7-2 and TRBJ1-3; D is uncertain. The CDR3 runs to 15 residues. V was clipped by 0 bases and J by 0 bases, with 6 bases between them. The germline V gene has CDR1 SGHTA and CDR2 FQGNSA. CDR3 amino acids: CASSLAASSGNTIYF. In DNA, the CDR3 is TGTGCCAGCAGCTTAGCTGCCTCCTCTGGAAACACCATATATTTT. The variable domain in full, with the rest retrieved from reference TRBV7-2 and TRBJ1-3, is GAGVSQSPSNKVTEKGKDVELRCDPISGHTALYWYRQSLGQGLEFLIYFQGNSAPDKSGLPSDRFSAERTGGSVSTLTIQRTQQEDSAVYLCASSLAASSGNTIYFGEGSWLTVV.

CDR3 protein: CASSLQVAQGVNEQFF. CDR3 nucleotides: TGTGCCAGCAGCCTCCAAGTTGCACAGGGAGTCAATGAGCAGTTCTTC. The rearrangement links TRBV7-2 to TRBJ2-1; tentatively, D is TRBD1 (6 bases). The CDR3 contains 16 residues. Germline V gives CDR1 SGHTA, CDR2 FQGNSA. The V and J ends lost 5 bases and 6 bases respectively, with 20 bases between them.

This clone appeared once. The V and J genes are TRBV6-1 and TRBJ2-5; D remains ambiguous. There are 14 residues in the CDR3. V was trimmed by 1 base and J by 4 bases, leaving 10 bases between them. The germline gives CDR1 MNHNS, CDR2 SASEGT. CDR3 in amino acids: CASSEGGGGETQYF. The CDR3 nucleotides are TGTGCCAGCAGTGAAGGTGGTGGCGGAGAGACCCAGTACTTC.

The chain is built from TRBV18 and TRBJ2-7, with 9 nucleotides matching TRBD2. J was trimmed by 4 bases and V by 8 bases; bases with no gene match: 9. The V gene's germline CDR1 is KGHSH and CDR2 LQKENI. The CDR3 extends over 14 amino acids. The CDR3 spells CASTIAGDLYEQYF. The CDR3 nucleotides are TGTGCCAGCACAATAGCGGGAGACTTATACGAGCAGTACTTC. The entire variable domain, with the rest obtained from reference TRBV18 and TRBJ2-7, is as follows: NAGVMQNPRHLVRRRGQEARLRCSPMKGHSHVYWYRQLPEEGLKFMVYLQKENIIDESGMPKERFSAEFPKEGPSILRIQQVVRGDSAAYFCASTIAGDLYEQYFGPGTRLTVT.

The chain has TRBV4-2 and TRBJ2-7; D is ambiguous. Trimming shortened V by 4 bases and J by 4 bases, and 14 bases separated the two germline ends. The length of the CDR3 is 14 residues. CDR1 is LGHNA and CDR2 is YNFKEQ in the germline V gene. CDR3 amino acids: CASSPGPGPYEQYF. In DNA form, the CDR3 reads TGTGCCAGCAGCCCGGGCCCCGGACCGTACGAGCAGTACTTC.

CDR3 bases: TGTGCCAGCAGTTGGGACAGGGTATTCGATGGCTACACCTTC. This sequence encodes CASSWDRVFDGYTF. The genes are TRBV7-9 and TRBJ1-2; 9 bases match TRBD1. Germline CDR1 is SEHNR and CDR2 is FQNEAQ (reference sequence). V trimming: 6 bases; J trimming: 6 bases; junction bases outside the gene matches: 8. The CDR3 length is 14 residues.

The chain carries TRBV4-3 and TRBJ2-3; TRBD1 agrees at 9 bases. Trimming took 1 base from V and 3 from J; bases not matched to a gene: 11. The CDR3 has 18 amino acids. Per germline, CDR1 LGHNA and CDR2 YSLEER. CDR3 bases: TGCGCCAGCAGCCAAGTGGTCCGGACAGGGGTGGGGACAGATACGCAGTATTTT. Amino acid sequence: CASSQVVRTGVGTDTQYF.

The chain recombines TRBV5-4 with TRBJ2-2, with 7 bases that match TRBD1. J was trimmed by 6 bases and V by 4 bases; bases with no gene match: 6. The germline V gene has CDR1 SGHNT and CDR2 YYREEE (reference sequence). There are 14 residues in the CDR3. DNA for the CDR3: TGTGCCAGCAGCGAAGACACAGGGGCCGGGGAGCTGTTTTTT. Protein product: CASSEDTGAGELFF.

The J gene is TRBJ1-3, the V gene TRBV4-1; D is uncertain. Trimming removed 1 base at V and 0 bases at J, with 13 bases between. The germline gives CDR1 MGHRA, CDR2 YSYEKL. The CDR3 length is 17 residues. The CDR3 nucleotides are TGCGCCAGCAGCCAAGGTCCTCGGCCCCACTCTGGAAACACCATATATTTT. Protein product: CASSQGPRPHSGNTIYF.